This T cell receptor (beta chain) appears in the sequencing data of a study of cytomegalovirus exposure and HLA in healthy donors. Findings and caveats of the study: Per published reports, the classifier diagnosed cytomegalovirus status with high specificity and sensitivity. TCR beta chain V- and J-gene trimming was linked, in a later analysis, to a missense variant in DCLRE1C. The study reported that TCR beta sequences accurately predicted HLA-A and HLA-B alleles in most subjects.

The PCR employed 60 Vbeta primers together with 13 Jbeta primers. Sequenced by immunoSEQ multiplex PCR; TCRdb stores in-frame clones only, minus some. Of 150,000 or so clones in the sample, approximately 82% were seen once. When sampled, the donors appeared nominally healthy, though they likely had unrecorded immune exposures. Germline values: CDR1 SGHRS, CDR2 YFSETQ. The CDR3 runs 14 residues. On this clone itself: What it binds is not known.

The sample comprised PBMCs. The TCR comes from a man younger than 45 in good health and CMV-seropositive. The J gene is TRBJ2-1, the V gene TRBV5-1; 10 bases are a match to TRBD2. CDR3 DNA sequence: TGCGCAGTTAGCGGGAGGTCAAACCCCAATGAGCAGTTCTTC. It codes for CAVSGRSNPNEQFF. Looking up the rest from reference TRBV5-1 and TRBJ2-1 gives the full variable domain: KAGVTQTPRYLIKTRGQQVTLSCSPISGHRSVSWYQQTPGQGLQFLFEYFSETQRNKGNFPGRFSGRQFSNSRSEMNVSTLELGDSALYLCAVSGRSNPNEQFFGPGTRLTVL.